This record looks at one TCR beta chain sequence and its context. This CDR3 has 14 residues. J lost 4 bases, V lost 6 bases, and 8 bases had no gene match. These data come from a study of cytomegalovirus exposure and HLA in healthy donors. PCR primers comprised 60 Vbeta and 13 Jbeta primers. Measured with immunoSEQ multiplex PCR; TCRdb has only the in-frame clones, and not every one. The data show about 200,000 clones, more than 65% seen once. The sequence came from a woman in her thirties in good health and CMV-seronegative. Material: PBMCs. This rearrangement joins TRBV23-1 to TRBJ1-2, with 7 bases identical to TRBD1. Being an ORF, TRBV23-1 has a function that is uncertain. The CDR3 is CASRRGQSLYGYTF. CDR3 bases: TGCGCCAGCAGGCGGGGACAGTCCCTCTATGGCTACACCTTC.